Listed below are T cell receptor beta chains from one sample, sequenced in a study of glioma-infiltrating T cells after dendritic cell vaccination. Assay: immunoSEQ multiplex PCR; the TCRdb copy retains only in-frame clones and omits some. This table has tens of thousands of clones, about 84% appearing once. The sequenced sample was blood, obtained before dendritic cell vaccination. Receptors originate from a human donor with glioblastoma. Each CDR3 is given with its conserved first and last residue. Fields, in order: clone size, D gene, V gene, J gene, CDR3 protein, CDR3 DNA. A D gene is named only where the DNA matches it firmly. Clone size is shown for a subset of rows, as once, few, many or a class of expanded clone.

abundance: -
d_gene: -
v_gene: TRBV5-4
j_gene: TRBJ1-2
CDR3aa: CASSLDNGRGYTF
CDR3nt: TGTGCCAGCAGCTTGGATAATGGCAGGGGCTACACCTTC

abundance: -
d_gene: TRBD1
v_gene: TRBV7-6
j_gene: TRBJ2-6
CDR3aa: CASSQDPRDRGISGANVLTF
CDR3nt: TGTGCCAGCAGCCAAGATCCGCGGGACAGGGGAATCTCTGGGGCCAACGTCCTGACTTTC

abundance: -
d_gene: -
v_gene: TRBV14
j_gene: TRBJ2-7
CDR3aa: CASSQVTGSKDEQYF
CDR3nt: TGTGCCAGCAGCCAAGTGACGGGGTCAAAAGACGAGCAGTACTTC

abundance: once
d_gene: TRBD1
v_gene: TRBV19
j_gene: TRBJ1-1
CDR3aa: CASSTGQHMNTEAFF
CDR3nt: TGTGCCAGTAGTACGGGACAGCATATGAACACTGAAGCTTTCTTT

abundance: -
d_gene: TRBD1
v_gene: TRBV4-1
j_gene: TRBJ2-7
CDR3aa: CASSQERGPANEQYF
CDR3nt: TGCGCCAGCAGCCAAGAAAGGGGGCCAGCGAACGAGCAGTACTTC

abundance: -
d_gene: -
v_gene: TRBV7-8
j_gene: TRBJ2-1
CDR3aa: CASSFRTKSDEQFF
CDR3nt: TGTGCCAGCAGCTTCCGGACTAAGTCCGATGAGCAGTTCTTC

abundance: -
d_gene: TRBD1
v_gene: TRBV27
j_gene: TRBJ2-7
CDR3aa: CASSWDSRFLYEQYF
CDR3nt: TGTGCCAGCAGTTGGGACAGTAGATTTCTATACGAGCAGTACTTC

abundance: -
d_gene: TRBD2
v_gene: TRBV4-3
j_gene: TRBJ2-7
CDR3aa: CASSQNPSGSSYEQYF
CDR3nt: TGCGCCAGCAGCCAAAACCCTAGCGGGAGCTCCTACGAGCAGTACTTC

abundance: -
d_gene: -
v_gene: TRBV5-1
j_gene: TRBJ1-2
CDR3aa: CASSPPLAGNYGYTF
CDR3nt: TGCGCCAGCAGCCCCCCGTTGGCAGGGAACTATGGCTACACCTTC

abundance: -
d_gene: TRBD1
v_gene: TRBV11-3
j_gene: TRBJ2-7
CDR3aa: CASSRGTDHSYEQYF
CDR3nt: TGTGCCAGCAGCCGAGGGACAGACCATTCCTACGAGCAGTACTTC

abundance: -
d_gene: -
v_gene: TRBV5-4
j_gene: TRBJ2-7
CDR3aa: CASGAGGYHEQYF
CDR3nt: TGTGCCAGCGGGGCAGGGGGGTACCACGAGCAGTACTTC